This TCR beta chain was documented in a study of identical twins. A universal primer site was created by template switching, with the cDNA bearing unique molecular identifiers. TCRdb itself ran the 5' RACE reads through MiXCR, one entry per CDR3 protein. The profile shows just over 500,000 distinct CDR3 sequences, 20% to 25% of them singletons. CDR1 and CDR2 (germline): SGHRS, YFSETQ. V gave up 3 bases and J gave up 2 bases; unmatched junction bases: 3. CDR3 length: 15 amino acids. The sample was also linked to a second study, of T cells expressing NK-cell markers.

The source of this sequence is a woman aged 18-29 years in good health. The sample consisted of CD4+ T cells sorted from blood. The chain combines TRBV5-1 with TRBJ2-1; 9 bases are a match to TRBD2. CDR3 residues: CASSSAGGPYNEQFF. The DNA of the CDR3 is TGCGCCAGCAGCTCAGCGGGGGGCCCCTACAATGAGCAGTTCTTC.